This T cell receptor beta chain originates from a study of blood T cells in healthy people across ages. Study as a whole: Roughly one uniquely barcoded beta molecule per two T cells was captured. Study observations and caveats: In long-lived donors, naive CD4+ cell counts and diversity exceeded those of aged donors.

The authors ran a second PCR of about 6 to 11 cycles using a sample-barcoded 5' primer and a J-beta primer mix. Every molecule of cDNA carried a tag from a template-switch adaptor with 12 random nucleotides. TCRdb itself ran the 5' RACE reads through MiXCR, one entry per CDR3 protein. Of some 1 million distinct CDR3 sequences in the sample, around 43% were seen once. This clonotype was found a few times. Its target is unknown. There are 14 residues in the CDR3. CDR1 is SGHTS and CDR2 is YDEGEE in the germline V gene. The V gene lost 4 bases and the J gene lost 3 bases, with 14 bases spanning the gap. The chain recombines TRBV5-8 with TRBJ2-7, with D possibly being TRBD1 (5 bases). Specimen: blood. The sequence derives from a woman between 55 and 75 years old in good health. Written as DNA, the CDR3 is TGTGCCAGCAGCGTAGACAGAAATTACTACGAGCAGTACTTC. This gives the protein CASSVDRNYYEQYF.